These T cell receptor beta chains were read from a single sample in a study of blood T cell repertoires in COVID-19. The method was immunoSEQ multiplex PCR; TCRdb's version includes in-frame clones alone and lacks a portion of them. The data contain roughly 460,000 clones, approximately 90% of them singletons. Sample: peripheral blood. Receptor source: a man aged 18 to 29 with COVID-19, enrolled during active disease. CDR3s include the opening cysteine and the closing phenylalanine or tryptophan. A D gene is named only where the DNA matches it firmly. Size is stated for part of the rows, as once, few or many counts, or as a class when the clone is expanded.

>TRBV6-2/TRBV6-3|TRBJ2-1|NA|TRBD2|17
CASSYSPLAGVYNEQFF
TGTGCCAGCAGTTACTCCCCACTAGCGGGGGTTTACAATGAGCAGTTCTTC
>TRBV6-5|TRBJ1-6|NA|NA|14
CASSSNLQGSPLHF
TGTGCCAGCAGTTCCAACTTACAGGGATCACCCCTCCACTTT
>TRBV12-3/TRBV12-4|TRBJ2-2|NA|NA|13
CASRRSWTGELFF
TGTGCCAGCAGGAGAAGCTGGACCGGGGAGCTGTTTTTT
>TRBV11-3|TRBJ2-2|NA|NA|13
CASSPSHTGELFF
TGTGCCAGCAGCCCGAGCCACACCGGGGAGCTGTTTTTT
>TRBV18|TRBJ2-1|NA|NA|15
CASSPKSGQYNEQFF
TGTGCCAGCTCACCGAAATCCGGACAATACAATGAGCAGTTCTTC
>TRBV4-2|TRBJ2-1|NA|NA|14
CASSLGSGIDEQFF
TGTGCCAGCAGCCTAGGGTCGGGGATCGATGAGCAGTTCTTC
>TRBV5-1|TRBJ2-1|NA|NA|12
CASSASLEEQFF
TGCGCCAGCAGCGCCTCCCTTGAGGAGCAGTTCTTC
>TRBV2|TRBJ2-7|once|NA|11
CASSRTYEQYF
TGTGCCAGCAGTCGGACTTACGAGCAGTACTTC
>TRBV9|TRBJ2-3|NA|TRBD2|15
CASSAGTSATDTQYF
TGTGCCAGCAGCGCCGGGACTAGCGCGACAGATACGCAGTATTTT
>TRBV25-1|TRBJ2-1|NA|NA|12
CASSEQGNEQFF
TGTGCCAGCAGTGAACAGGGAAATGAGCAGTTCTTC
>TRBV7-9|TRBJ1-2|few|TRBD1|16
CASSPRGAGGLYGYTF
TGTGCCAGCAGCCCAAGGGGGGCAGGGGGTCTCTATGGCTACACCTTC